This TCR beta chain was retrieved from a study of a mutant IDH1 vaccine in newly diagnosed glioma. There are a few counts of this clone. Its specificity is not known. The table came from immunoSEQ multiplex PCR; TCRdb's copy has only in-frame clones and leaves some out. The sample includes some 16,000 clones, 70% to 80% of them seen just once. Time point indicated: baseline, week 1 (first vaccination visit). Specified treatment: pre-vaccination baseline after standard-of-care therapy. Study-wide points: Across multiple MHC alleles, 80% to 95% of patients had vaccine-induced responses. Among top peripheral T cell clonotypes, changes seemed unrelated to pseudoprogression.

This CDR3 spans 15 amino acids. V shed 1 base and J shed 4 bases, with 11 bases lying between them. Germline V gene data show CDR1 as LNHDA and CDR2 as SQIVND (reference sequence). V gene TRBV19 combines with J gene TRBJ1-5; TRBD1 might be the D (6 bases). This TCR was recovered from a man in his forties with glioma. The source material was PBMCs, sampled from a glioma patient treated with radiotherapy, temozolomide or both. CDR3 protein: CASSIAGQINQPQHF. For the CDR3, the DNA is TGTGCCAGTAGTATAGCAGGACAGATAAATCAGCCCCAGCATTTT.